This T cell receptor beta chain was retrieved from a study of vaccination and CD4 T cells after COVID-19. For the study at large: Once diagnosed, patients had post-COVID samples drawn a median approximately 100 days later (range 35 to 161).

Study-level results: Convalescent patients were relatively few, and early post-infection timepoints were missing. Median roughly 86% of reactive clones detected in convalescent patients emerged only post-vaccination.

Treatment in this sample: roughly nine-day PBMC culture with coronavirus spike peptide pools or control peptides (ViraFEST assay). This CDR3 region has 12 residues. The germline V gene encodes CDR1 DFQATT and CDR2 SNEGSKA (reference sequence). Trimming left V 3 bases short and J 6 bases short, with 10 bases between. Once obtained from cultured CD4+ T cells, the DNA was sequenced using the Oncomine TCR Beta short-read assay. Genomic DNA was isolated from cultured CD4+ T cells. One entry per CDR3 protein, called by TCRdb with MiXCR from the PCR reads. This table holds about 7,700 distinct CDR3 sequences, about 56% found once. Details on this clonotype: Its antigen is as yet unknown.

The sample comprised CD4+ T cells from blood, cultured in vitro. The receptor was isolated from a human donor who had recovered from COVID-19. J is TRBJ2-3 and V is TRBV20-1; D is uncertain. CDR3 protein: CSASLQQDTQYF. The CDR3 DNA is TGCAGTGCTAGTCTCCAGCAGGATACGCAGTATTTT.